The present T cell receptor (beta chain) was sequenced within a study of cytomegalovirus exposure and HLA in healthy donors. Study-level results: It is likely that the observed cluster of highly shared sequence variants was a sequencing artifact. As confirmed in vitro, a few CMV-associated chains were specific for CMV antigens.

60 Vbeta and 13 Jbeta primers were used in PCR. The data were produced by immunoSEQ multiplex PCR, yet TCRdb's version contains in-frame clones alone and is incomplete. The repertoire consists of 150,000 to 170,000 clones, with 80% occurring once and the leading ten covering over 5%. Points on this clone: Its target is not known.

The V gene end was trimmed by 7 bases and the J gene end by 8 bases; junction bases not matched to a gene: 7. Germline-derived CDR1 and CDR2 are SQVTM and ANQGSEA. The CDR3 consists of 11 residues. The source of this sequence is a woman between 35 and 50 years old in good health and CMV-seropositive. The sample taken for sequencing was PBMCs. This rearrangement joins TRBV29-1 to TRBJ1-2; 7 nucleotides match TRBD1. This CDR3 reads CSDRDRAGYTF. The CDR3 DNA reads TGCAGCGACCGAGACAGGGCGGGCTACACCTTC.